This T cell receptor beta chain was found in a study of blood T cell repertoires in COVID-19. Looking at the study overall: Samples of COVID-19 (acute and convalescent) were obtained from the United States, Italy and Spain. Sample material is recorded as cDNA or gDNA derived from T cells, B-cell-depleted T cells, or PBMCs.

Unmatched junction bases numbered 4, after V lost 0 bases and J lost 5 bases. This CDR3 region has 15 residues. CDR1 is GTSNPN, CDR2 SVGIG, per germline (reference sequence). Under the authors' procedure: Reference gene primer amplification yielded estimated nucleated cell counts. Repertoires were generated with immunoSEQ multiplex PCR, while TCRdb's copy carries only in-frame clones and drops some. The D gene and trimming were derived from the DNA, and the V and J assignments and clone size from that table. This sample has about 180,000 clones, with roughly 89% found just once. The receptor was isolated from a woman in her fifties or sixties with acute or convalescent COVID-19. V is TRBV30 and J is TRBJ2-1; 10 nucleotides match TRBD1. Sequenced material: peripheral blood. The CDR3 region has the DNA TGTGCCTGGAGTGTAGGACAGGGGGGGAACAATGAGCAGTTCTTC. Translating gives CAWSVGQGGNNEQFF.